These T cell receptor beta chains were read from a single sample in a study of shared clonotypes between healthy human individuals. Produced via immunoSEQ multiplex PCR; TCRdb's table is partial and in-frame only. The data show about 2.4 million clones, over 85% seen once. Sequencing was carried out using naive CD4+ T cells from PBMCs. The receptor set was obtained from a man aged 18 to 30 in good health. Some clones in this sample may be carry-over from other donors' samples. Each CDR3 is given with its conserved first and last residue. Each record gives: V gene, J gene, CDR3 length, CDR3 protein.

V: TRBV10-1
J: TRBJ1-3
length: 22
CDR3: CASSESRRGSDILSHSGNTIYF

V: TRBV28
J: TRBJ1-5
length: 16
CDR3: CASSLGFRGDNQPQHF

V: TRBV9
J: TRBJ1-2
length: 16
CDR3: CASSVEPRQGLGGYTF

V: TRBV30
J: TRBJ2-2
length: 15
CDR3: CAWKSVRRGTGELFF

V: TRBV5-4
J: TRBJ2-1
length: 15
CDR3: CASSLRGVNYNEQFF

V: TRBV30
J: TRBJ2-2
length: 15
CDR3: CAWTRRGLHTGELFF

V: TRBV2
J: TRBJ2-3
length: 12
CDR3: CASSGRADTQYF

V: TRBV7-3
J: TRBJ2-1
length: 15
CDR3: CASSLTSGAYNEQFF

V: TRBV15
J: TRBJ2-5
length: 22
CDR3: CATSRPRGLAGGPSHFGETQYF

V: TRBV5-4
J: TRBJ1-1
length: 16
CDR3: CASSPRGVGMNTEAFF

V: TRBV5-1
J: TRBJ2-5
length: 15
CDR3: CASSLVAGAAETQYF